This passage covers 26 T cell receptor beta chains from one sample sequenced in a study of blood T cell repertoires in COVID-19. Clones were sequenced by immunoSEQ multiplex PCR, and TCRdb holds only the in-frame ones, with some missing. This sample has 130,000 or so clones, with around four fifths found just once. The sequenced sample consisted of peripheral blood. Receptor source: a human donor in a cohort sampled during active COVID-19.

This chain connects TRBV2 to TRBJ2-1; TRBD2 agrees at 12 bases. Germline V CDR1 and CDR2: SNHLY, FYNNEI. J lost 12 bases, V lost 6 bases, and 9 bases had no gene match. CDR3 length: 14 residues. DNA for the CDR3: TGTGCCAGCAGCGGAGGACTAGCGGGGCCGACGCAGTTCTTC. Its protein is CASSGGLAGPTQFF.

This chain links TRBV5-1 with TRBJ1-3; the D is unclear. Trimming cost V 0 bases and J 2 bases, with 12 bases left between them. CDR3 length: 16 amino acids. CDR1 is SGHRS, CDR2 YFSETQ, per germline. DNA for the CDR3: TGCGCCAGCAGCTTGGATCCGGGGTTGACTGGAAACACCATATATTTT. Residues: CASSLDPGLTGNTIYF. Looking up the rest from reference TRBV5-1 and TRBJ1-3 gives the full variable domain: KAGVTQTPRYLIKTRGQQVTLSCSPISGHRSVSWYQQTPGQGLQFLFEYFSETQRNKGNFPGRFSGRQFSNSRSEMNVSTLELGDSALYLCASSLDPGLTGNTIYFGEGSWLTVV.

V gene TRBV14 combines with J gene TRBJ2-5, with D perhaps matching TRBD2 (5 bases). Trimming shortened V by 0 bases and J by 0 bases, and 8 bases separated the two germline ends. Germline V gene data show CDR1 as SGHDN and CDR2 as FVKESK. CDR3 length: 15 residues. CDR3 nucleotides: TGTGCCAGCAGCCAAGATCGAGGGAACCAAGAGACCCAGTACTTC. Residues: CASSQDRGNQETQYF.

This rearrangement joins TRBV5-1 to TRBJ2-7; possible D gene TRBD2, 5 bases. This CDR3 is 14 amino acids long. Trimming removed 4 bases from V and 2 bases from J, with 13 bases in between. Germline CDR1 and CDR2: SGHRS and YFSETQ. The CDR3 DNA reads TGCGCCAGCAGCACCGAGGGAACAGCCTACGAGCAGTACTTC. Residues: CASSTEGTAYEQYF.

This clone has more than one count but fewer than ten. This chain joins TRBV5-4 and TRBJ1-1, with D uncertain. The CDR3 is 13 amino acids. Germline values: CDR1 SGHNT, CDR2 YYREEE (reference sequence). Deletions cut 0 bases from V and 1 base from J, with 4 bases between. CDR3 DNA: TGTGCCAGCAGCTTGGCGGGGAACACTGAAGCTTTCTTT. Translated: CASSLAGNTEAFF.

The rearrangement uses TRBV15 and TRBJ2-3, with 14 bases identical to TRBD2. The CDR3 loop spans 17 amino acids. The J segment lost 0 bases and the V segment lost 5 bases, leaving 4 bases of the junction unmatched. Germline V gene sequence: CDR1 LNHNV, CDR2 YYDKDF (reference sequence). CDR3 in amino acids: CATSFGLAGGSTDTQYF. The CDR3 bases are TGTGCCACCAGCTTCGGACTAGCGGGAGGTAGCACAGATACGCAGTATTTT.

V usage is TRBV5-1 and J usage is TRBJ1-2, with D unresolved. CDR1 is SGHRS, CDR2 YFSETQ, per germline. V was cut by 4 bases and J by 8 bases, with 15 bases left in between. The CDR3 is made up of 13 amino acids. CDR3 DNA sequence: TGCGCCAGCAGCGCCGGGAGCTTCAACGGCTACACCTTC. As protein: CASSAGSFNGYTF.

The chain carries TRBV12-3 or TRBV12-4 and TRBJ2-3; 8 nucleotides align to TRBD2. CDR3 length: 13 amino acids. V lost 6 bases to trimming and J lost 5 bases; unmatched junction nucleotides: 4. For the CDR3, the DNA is TGTGCCAGCAGGACGAGCGGGGGAGATACGCAGTATTTT. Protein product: CASRTSGGDTQYF.

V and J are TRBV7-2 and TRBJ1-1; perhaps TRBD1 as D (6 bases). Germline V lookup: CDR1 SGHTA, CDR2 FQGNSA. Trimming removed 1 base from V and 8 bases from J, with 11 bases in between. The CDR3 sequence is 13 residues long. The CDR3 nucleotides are TGTGCCAGCAGCTTAGAGGGACAACGCGAAGCTTTCTTT. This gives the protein CASSLEGQREAFF. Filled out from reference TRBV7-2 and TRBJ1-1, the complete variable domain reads GAGVSQSPSNKVTEKGKDVELRCDPISGHTALYWYRQSLGQGLEFLIYFQGNSAPDKSGLPSDRFSAERTGGSVSTLTIQRTQQEDSAVYLCASSLEGQREAFFGQGTRLTVV.

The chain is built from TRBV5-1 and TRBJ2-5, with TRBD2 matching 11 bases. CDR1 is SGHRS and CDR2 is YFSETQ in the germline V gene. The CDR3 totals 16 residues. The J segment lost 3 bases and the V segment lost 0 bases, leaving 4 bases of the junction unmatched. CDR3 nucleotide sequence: TGCGCCAGCAGCTTGGGGGTGACTAGCGGGAAAGAGACCCAGTACTTC. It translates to CASSLGVTSGKETQYF.

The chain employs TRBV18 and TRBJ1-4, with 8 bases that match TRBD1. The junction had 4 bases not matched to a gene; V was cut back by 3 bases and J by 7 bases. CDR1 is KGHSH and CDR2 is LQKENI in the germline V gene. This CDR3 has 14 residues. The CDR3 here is CASSPQGAGEKLFF. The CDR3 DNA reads TGTGCCAGCTCACCGCAGGGGGCGGGTGAAAAACTGTTTTTT.

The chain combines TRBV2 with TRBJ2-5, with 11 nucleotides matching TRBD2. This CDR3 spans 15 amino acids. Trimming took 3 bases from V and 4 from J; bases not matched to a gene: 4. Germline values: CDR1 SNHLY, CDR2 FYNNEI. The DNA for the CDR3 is TGTGCCAGCAGTGAGGCTAGCGGGGGGAGAGAGACCCAGTACTTC. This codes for CASSEASGGRETQYF.

The DNA for the CDR3 is TGTGCCACAAACACTGAAGCTTTCTTT. Encoded protein: CATNTEAFF. The V and J genes are TRBV30 and TRBJ1-1; no reliable D call. Trimming removed 8 bases at V and 2 bases at J, with 3 bases between. From germline, CDR1 is GTSNPN and CDR2 SVGIG (reference sequence). There are 9 residues in the CDR3.

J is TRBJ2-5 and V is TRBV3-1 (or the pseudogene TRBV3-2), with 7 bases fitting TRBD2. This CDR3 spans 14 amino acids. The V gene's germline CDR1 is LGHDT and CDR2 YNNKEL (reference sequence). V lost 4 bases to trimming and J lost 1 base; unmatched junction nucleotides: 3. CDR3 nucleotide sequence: TGTGCCAGCAGCCCTCGCGGGGGCCAAGAGACCCAGTACTTC. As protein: CASSPRGGQETQYF.

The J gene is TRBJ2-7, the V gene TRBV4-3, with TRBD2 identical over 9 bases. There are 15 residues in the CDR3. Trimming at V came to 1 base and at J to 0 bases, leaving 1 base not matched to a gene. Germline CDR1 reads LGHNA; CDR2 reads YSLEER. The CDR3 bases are TGCGCCAGCAGCCAAGGCGGGGGGGGCTCCTACGAGCAGTACTTC. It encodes CASSQGGGGSYEQYF.

CDR3 sequence: CASSPRGGYEQYF. In DNA, the CDR3 is TGTGCCAGCAGTCCCAGGGGAGGGTACGAGCAGTACTTC. The chain couples TRBV2 to TRBJ2-7; weak D call: TRBD2 (7 bases). This CDR3 comprises 13 residues. Trimming took off 5 bases at V and 4 bases at J, with 12 bases between the two ends. Germline lookup yields CDR1 SNHLY and CDR2 FYNNEI. Full variable domain (outside the CDR3, taken from reference TRBV2 and TRBJ2-7): EPEVTQTPSHQVTQMGQEVILRCVPISNHLYFYWYRQILGQKVEFLVSFYNNEISEKSEIFDDQFSVERPDGSNFTLKIRSTKLEDSAMYFCASSPRGGYEQYFGPGTRLTVT.

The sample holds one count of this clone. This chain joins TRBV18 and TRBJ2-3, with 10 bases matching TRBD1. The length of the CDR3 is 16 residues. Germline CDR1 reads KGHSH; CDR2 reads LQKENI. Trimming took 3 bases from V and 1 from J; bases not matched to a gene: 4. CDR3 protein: CASSPGDRGRTDTQYF. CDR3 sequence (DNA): TGTGCCAGCTCACCGGGGGACAGGGGTCGCACAGATACGCAGTATTTT.

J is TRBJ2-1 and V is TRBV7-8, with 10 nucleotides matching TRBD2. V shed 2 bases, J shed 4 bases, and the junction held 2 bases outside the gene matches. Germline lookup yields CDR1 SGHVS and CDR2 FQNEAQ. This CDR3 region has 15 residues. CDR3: CASSLPSGGYNEQFF. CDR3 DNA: TGTGCCAGCAGCTTACCTAGCGGGGGTTACAATGAGCAGTTCTTC.

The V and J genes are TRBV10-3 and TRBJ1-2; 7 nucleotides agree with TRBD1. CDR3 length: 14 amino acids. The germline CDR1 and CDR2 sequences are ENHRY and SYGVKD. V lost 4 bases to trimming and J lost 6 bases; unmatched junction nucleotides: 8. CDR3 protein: CAISAGTDHDGYTF. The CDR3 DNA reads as TGTGCCATCAGTGCCGGGACAGACCACGATGGCTACACCTTC.

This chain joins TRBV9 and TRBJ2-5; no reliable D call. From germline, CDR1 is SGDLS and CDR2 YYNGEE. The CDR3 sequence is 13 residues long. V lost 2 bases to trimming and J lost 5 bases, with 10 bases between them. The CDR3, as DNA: TGTGCCAGCAGCGTGGGTCAGAGGGAGACCCAGTACTTC. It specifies CASSVGQRETQYF.

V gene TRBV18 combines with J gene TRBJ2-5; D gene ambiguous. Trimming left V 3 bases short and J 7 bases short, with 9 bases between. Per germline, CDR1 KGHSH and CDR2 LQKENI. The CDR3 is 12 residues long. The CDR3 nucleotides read TGTGCCAGCTCACCTCTTGCCGGGACCCAGTACTTC. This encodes CASSPLAGTQYF.

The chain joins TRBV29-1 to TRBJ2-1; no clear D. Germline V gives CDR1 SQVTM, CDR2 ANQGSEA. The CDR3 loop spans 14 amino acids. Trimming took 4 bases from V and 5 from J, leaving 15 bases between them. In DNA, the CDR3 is TGCAGCGTTGCCTCGACTGTAACCAACAATGAGCAGTTCTTC. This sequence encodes CSVASTVTNNEQFF.

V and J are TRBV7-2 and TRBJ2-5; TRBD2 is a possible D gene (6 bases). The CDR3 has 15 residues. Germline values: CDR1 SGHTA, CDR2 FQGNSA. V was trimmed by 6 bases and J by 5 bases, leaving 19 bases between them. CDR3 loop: CASSLPSGRSETQYF. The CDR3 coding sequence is TGTGCCAGCAGTCTACCCTCCGGGAGAAGCGAGACCCAGTACTTC.

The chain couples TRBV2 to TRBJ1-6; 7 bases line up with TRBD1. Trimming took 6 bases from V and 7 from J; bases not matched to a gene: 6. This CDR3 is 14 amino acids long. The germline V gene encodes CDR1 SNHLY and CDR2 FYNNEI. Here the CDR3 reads CASRGQLLNSPLHF. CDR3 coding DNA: TGTGCCAGCAGGGGACAGCTACTAAATTCACCCCTCCACTTT.

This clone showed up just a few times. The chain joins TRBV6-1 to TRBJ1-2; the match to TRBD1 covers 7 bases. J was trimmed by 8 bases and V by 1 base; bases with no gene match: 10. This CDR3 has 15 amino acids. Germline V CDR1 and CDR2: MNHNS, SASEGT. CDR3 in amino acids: CASSEGRQGPRGYTF. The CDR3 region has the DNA TGTGCCAGCAGTGAAGGGAGACAGGGCCCCAGAGGCTACACCTTC.

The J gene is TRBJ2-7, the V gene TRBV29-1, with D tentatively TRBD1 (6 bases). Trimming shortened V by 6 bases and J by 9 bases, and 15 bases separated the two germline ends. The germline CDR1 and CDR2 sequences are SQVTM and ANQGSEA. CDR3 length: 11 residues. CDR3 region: CSVEGQGRQYF. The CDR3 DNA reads TGCAGCGTCGAGGGGCAGGGGCGGCAGTACTTC.